These T cell receptor beta chains were read from a single sample in a study of T cells after yellow fever vaccination. TCRdb redid the calling of the 5' RACE reads with MiXCR, one entry per CDR3 protein. Of some 300,000 distinct CDR3 sequences in the sample, less than 9.5% were seen once. Sequences were derived from CD4+ T cells sorted from PBMCs, sampled 5 days after the yellow fever booster vaccination. All receptors derive from a man between 18 and 29 years old who received the YFV17D yellow fever vaccine. Each CDR3 is given with its conserved first and last residue. Fields, in order: J gene, V gene, D gene, clone size, CDR3 DNA, CDR3 protein. D genes are given only for firm matches. Size is stated for part of the rows, as once, few or many counts, or as a class when the clone is expanded.

J gene: TRBJ2-3; V gene: TRBV5-6; D gene: -; clone size: many; CDR3 DNA: TGTGCCAGCTCCCTAGGGGGGCTGGATACGCAGTATTTT; CDR3 protein: CASSLGGLDTQYF
J gene: TRBJ2-2; V gene: TRBV5-1; D gene: -; clone size: -; CDR3 DNA: TGCGCCAGCAGCTTGCTCGATCCAGCGGGGCTGTTTTTT; CDR3 protein: CASSLLDPAGLFF
J gene: TRBJ2-3; V gene: TRBV7-3; D gene: TRBD2; clone size: -; CDR3 DNA: TGTGCCAGCAGCTTAGCGGGGGGCACACTAAGCACAGATACGCAGTATTTT; CDR3 protein: CASSLAGGTLSTDTQYF
J gene: TRBJ1-4; V gene: TRBV18; D gene: -; clone size: -; CDR3 DNA: TGTGCCAGCTCACCATTGCAGGAAGAAAAACTGTTTTTT; CDR3 protein: CASSPLQEEKLFF
J gene: TRBJ2-3; V gene: TRBV12-5; D gene: -; clone size: -; CDR3 DNA: TGTGCTAGTGGTCCGCGGACTAGCACAGATACGCAGTATTTT; CDR3 protein: CASGPRTSTDTQYF
J gene: TRBJ2-1; V gene: TRBV18; D gene: TRBD1; clone size: -; CDR3 DNA: TGTGCCAGCTCAGACAGGGGGGCCCCCTACAATGAGCAGTTCTTC; CDR3 protein: CASSDRGAPYNEQFF
J gene: TRBJ1-6; V gene: TRBV11-2; D gene: -; clone size: few; CDR3 DNA: TGTGCCAGCAGCTTAAGGCAGGGGTATAATTCACCCCTCCACTTT; CDR3 protein: CASSLRQGYNSPLHF
J gene: TRBJ2-7; V gene: TRBV12-3/TRBV12-4; D gene: -; clone size: few; CDR3 DNA: TGTGCCAGCAGTCGAATCTTCGGGGGTTCCAAACCATACGAGCAGTACTTC; CDR3 protein: CASSRIFGGSKPYEQYF
J gene: TRBJ2-2; V gene: TRBV5-6; D gene: -; clone size: many; CDR3 DNA: TGTGCCAGCAGCATCGGCCCCGTCTCCACCGGGGAGCTGTTTTTT; CDR3 protein: CASSIGPVSTGELFF
J gene: TRBJ2-4; V gene: TRBV12-3/TRBV12-4; D gene: TRBD2; clone size: few; CDR3 DNA: TGTGCCAGCAGTTTCACTAGCGGGGGCTTACGGGACATTCAGTACTTC; CDR3 protein: CASSFTSGGLRDIQYF
J gene: TRBJ1-2; V gene: TRBV21-1; D gene: -; clone size: -; CDR3 DNA: TGTGCCAGCAGGAGTTACTATGGCTACACCTTC; CDR3 protein: CASRSYYGYTF
J gene: TRBJ1-2; V gene: TRBV24-1; D gene: -; clone size: few; CDR3 DNA: TGTGCCACCAGTGATTCCTATGGCTACACCTTC; CDR3 protein: CATSDSYGYTF
J gene: TRBJ2-3; V gene: TRBV20-1; D gene: -; clone size: few; CDR3 DNA: TGCAGTGCTAGAGTCAGCGGGACAGATACGCAGTATTTT; CDR3 protein: CSARVSGTDTQYF
J gene: TRBJ2-3; V gene: TRBV7-2; D gene: TRBD2; clone size: few; CDR3 DNA: TGTGCCAGCAGCTTTGAACGGGGGGTGGGTACGCAGTATTTT; CDR3 protein: CASSFERGVGTQYF
J gene: TRBJ2-2; V gene: TRBV7-8; D gene: -; clone size: -; CDR3 DNA: TGTGCCAGCAGCCAGGGGCGGGGCGGTACCGGGGAGCTGTTTTTT; CDR3 protein: CASSQGRGGTGELFF
J gene: TRBJ2-3; V gene: TRBV6-4; D gene: TRBD1; clone size: few; CDR3 DNA: TGTGCCAGCAGACCTGGGACAGCCGGGGATACGCAGTATTTT; CDR3 protein: CASRPGTAGDTQYF
J gene: TRBJ1-1; V gene: TRBV27; D gene: TRBD1; clone size: few; CDR3 DNA: TGTGCCAGCAGTTTCCGGACAGGGGCCGCTGAAGCTTTCTTT; CDR3 protein: CASSFRTGAAEAFF
J gene: TRBJ1-1; V gene: TRBV6-5; D gene: TRBD1; clone size: many; CDR3 DNA: TGTGCCAGCAGCGCAGACAGGGCCCGACCCCCTGAAGCTTTCTTT; CDR3 protein: CASSADRARPPEAFF
J gene: TRBJ1-2; V gene: TRBV5-1; D gene: -; clone size: many; CDR3 DNA: TGCGCCAGCAGCTTCGGGACGGATTCCCCTGGCTACACCTTC; CDR3 protein: CASSFGTDSPGYTF
J gene: TRBJ2-2; V gene: TRBV7-9; D gene: TRBD1; clone size: -; CDR3 DNA: TGTGCCAGCAGCCCCCCCCGGGACAGTGTGTCCGCCGGGGAGCTGTTTTTT; CDR3 protein: CASSPPRDSVSAGELFF
J gene: TRBJ1-3; V gene: TRBV9; D gene: -; clone size: -; CDR3 DNA: TGTGCCAGCAGCTTAACAGGCTCTGGAAACACCATATATTTT; CDR3 protein: CASSLTGSGNTIYF
J gene: TRBJ1-1; V gene: TRBV19; D gene: TRBD1; clone size: few; CDR3 DNA: TGTGCCAGTAGTATCAGGGGGCTGGACACTGAAGCTTTCTTT; CDR3 protein: CASSIRGLDTEAFF
J gene: TRBJ2-7; V gene: TRBV27; D gene: -; clone size: -; CDR3 DNA: TGTGCCAGCAGTTCGTCCGGGACGGAGACCTACGAGCAGTACTTC; CDR3 protein: CASSSSGTETYEQYF
J gene: TRBJ2-3; V gene: TRBV9; D gene: -; clone size: few; CDR3 DNA: TGTGCCAGCAGCGCCAATCCCAGGGCTCCAGATACGCAGTATTTT; CDR3 protein: CASSANPRAPDTQYF
J gene: TRBJ2-3; V gene: TRBV25-1; D gene: TRBD1; clone size: -; CDR3 DNA: TGTGCCAGCAGTGGCGCCGGGACAGGGTCCCGATATACGCAGTATTTT; CDR3 protein: CASSGAGTGSRYTQYF
J gene: TRBJ2-7; V gene: TRBV7-2; D gene: -; clone size: few; CDR3 DNA: TGTGCCAGCAGTCTCACCACCTACGAGCAGTACTTC; CDR3 protein: CASSLTTYEQYF
J gene: TRBJ2-5; V gene: TRBV7-6; D gene: TRBD1; clone size: few; CDR3 DNA: TGTGCCAGCAGCTTGATAGCACTCCTGGGGACAGTGGAGACCCAGTACTTC; CDR3 protein: CASSLIALLGTVETQYF
J gene: TRBJ2-1; V gene: TRBV7-7; D gene: -; clone size: few; CDR3 DNA: TGTGCTAGCAGCTTAGAGGCCGCCCCCGGCAATGAGCAGTTCTTC; CDR3 protein: CASSLEAAPGNEQFF
J gene: TRBJ1-1; V gene: TRBV3-1; D gene: TRBD1; clone size: few; CDR3 DNA: TGTGCCAGCAGCCTAAGACAGGGTTGGGATACGAACACTGAAGCTTTCTTT; CDR3 protein: CASSLRQGWDTNTEAFF
J gene: TRBJ2-1; V gene: TRBV12-2; D gene: -; clone size: -; CDR3 DNA: TGTGCAAGCCACGTGTCTGGGGATGAGCAGTTCTTC; CDR3 protein: CASHVSGDEQFF
J gene: TRBJ2-1; V gene: TRBV7-2; D gene: TRBD2; clone size: -; CDR3 DNA: TGTGCCAGCAGCTTAGTCCTAGCGGGGGGGCCCCGCCCCAATGAGCAGTTCTTC; CDR3 protein: CASSLVLAGGPRPNEQFF
J gene: TRBJ2-1; V gene: TRBV3-1; D gene: TRBD2; clone size: few; CDR3 DNA: TGTGCCAGCAGCACTAGCGGGGGTTTCAATGAGCAGTTCTTC; CDR3 protein: CASSTSGGFNEQFF
J gene: TRBJ2-7; V gene: TRBV6-5; D gene: -; clone size: few; CDR3 DNA: TGTGCCAGCAGTTACTGGTCGGCGAGCTCCTACGAGCAGTACTTC; CDR3 protein: CASSYWSASSYEQYF
J gene: TRBJ2-5; V gene: TRBV7-2; D gene: -; clone size: -; CDR3 DNA: TGTGCCAGCAGCACATTTGGGGTTGGTGAAGAGACCCAGTACTTC; CDR3 protein: CASSTFGVGEETQYF
J gene: TRBJ1-5; V gene: TRBV4-1; D gene: -; clone size: many; CDR3 DNA: TGCGCCAGCAGCCAAGAAACTGGAATCACGCCCCAGCATTTT; CDR3 protein: CASSQETGITPQHF
J gene: TRBJ2-3; V gene: TRBV29-1; D gene: -; clone size: many; CDR3 DNA: TGCAGCGTTGGAGGAGGGGGGGCAGATACGCAGTATTTT; CDR3 protein: CSVGGGGADTQYF
J gene: TRBJ2-7; V gene: TRBV7-9; D gene: -; clone size: many; CDR3 DNA: TGTGCCAGCAGCTTTGAGGGGCGCGAGCAGTACTTC; CDR3 protein: CASSFEGREQYF
J gene: TRBJ2-2; V gene: TRBV20-1; D gene: TRBD1; clone size: few; CDR3 DNA: TGCAGTGCTAGATCCCCGGGACAGGGGGCCGGGGAGCTGTTTTTT; CDR3 protein: CSARSPGQGAGELFF
J gene: TRBJ2-3; V gene: TRBV27; D gene: -; clone size: many; CDR3 DNA: TGTGCCAGCAGCCCACTGTGGAGGGCTAGAAGCACAGATACGCAGTATTTT; CDR3 protein: CASSPLWRARSTDTQYF